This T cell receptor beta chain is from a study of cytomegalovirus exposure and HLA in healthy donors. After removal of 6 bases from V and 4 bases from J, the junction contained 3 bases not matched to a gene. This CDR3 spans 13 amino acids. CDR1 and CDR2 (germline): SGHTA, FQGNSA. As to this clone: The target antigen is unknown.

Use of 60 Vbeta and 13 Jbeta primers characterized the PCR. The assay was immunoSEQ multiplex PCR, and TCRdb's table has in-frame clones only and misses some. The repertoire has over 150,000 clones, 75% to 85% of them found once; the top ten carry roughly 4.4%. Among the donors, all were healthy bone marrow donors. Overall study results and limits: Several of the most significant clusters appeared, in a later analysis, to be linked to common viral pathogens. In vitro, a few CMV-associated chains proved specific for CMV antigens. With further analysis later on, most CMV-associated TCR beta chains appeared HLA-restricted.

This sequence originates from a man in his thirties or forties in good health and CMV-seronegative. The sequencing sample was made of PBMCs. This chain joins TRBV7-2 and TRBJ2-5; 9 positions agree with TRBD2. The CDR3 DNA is TGTGCCAGCAGAAGCGGGAGGAGAGAGACCCAGTACTTC. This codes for CASRSGRRETQYF.